The 17 T cell receptor beta chains below come from one sample, sequenced in a study of blood T cell repertoires in COVID-19. The repertoire was sequenced with immunoSEQ multiplex PCR; TCRdb's copy has only in-frame clones and lacks some. The sample carries roughly 74,000 clones, 70% to 90% recorded once. The source material was peripheral blood. The receptors were sampled from a man aged 65 to 79 with acute or convalescent COVID-19.

J is TRBJ2-2 and V is TRBV4-3, with D possibly TRBD1 on 6 matching bases. With 1 base removed from V and 6 bases from J, the gap between germline ends came to 12 bases. The CDR3 covers 15 residues. Germline V lookup: CDR1 LGHNA, CDR2 YSLEER. CDR3 nucleotides: TGCGCCAGCAGCCAAGGGGGACACTTCGCCGGGGAGCTGTTTTTT. Its translation is CASSQGGHFAGELFF.

This chain uses TRBV29-1 with TRBJ2-1; 8 positions agree with TRBD2. V lost 1 base and J lost 4; bases outside the gene matches: 3. Germline V gene sequence: CDR1 SQVTM, CDR2 ANQGSEA. This CDR3 has 14 residues. CDR3 protein: CSVEGLANYNEQFF. CDR3 in DNA: TGCAGCGTTGAAGGACTAGCGAATTACAATGAGCAGTTCTTC.

The chain is built from TRBV28 and TRBJ2-3; the D is unclear. V was trimmed by 6 bases and J by 9 bases, leaving 10 bases between them. Per germline, CDR1 MDHEN and CDR2 SYDVKM. This CDR3 contains 11 residues. For the CDR3, the DNA is TGTGCCAGCAGCAATCGTGGCACGCAGTATTTT. Its protein is CASSNRGTQYF.

The table lists this clone with a count of one. The chain couples TRBV5-6 to TRBJ1-1; 9 positions agree with TRBD1. This CDR3 is built from 15 residues. Per the germline V gene, CDR1 is SGHDT and CDR2 is YYEEEE. Germline trimming cut 4 bases from V and 6 bases from J; bases unmatched to any gene: 10. Here the CDR3 reads CASSAWGQGSPEAFF. CDR3 nucleotide sequence: TGTGCCAGCAGCGCGTGGGGACAGGGATCCCCTGAAGCTTTCTTT.

The V and J genes are TRBV2 and TRBJ1-3, with TRBD1 as a possible D gene (5 bases). The CDR3 contains 15 residues. Trimming shortened V by 2 bases and J by 4 bases, and 12 bases separated the two germline ends. Germline values: CDR1 SNHLY, CDR2 FYNNEI. The chain's CDR3 is CASSEWAGKGNTIYF. As DNA, the CDR3 is TGTGCCAGCAGTGAATGGGCAGGGAAAGGAAACACCATATATTTT.

The rearrangement joins TRBV19 to TRBJ1-5; TRBD1 is a possible D gene (6 bases). V was pared by 4 bases and J by 1 base, with 11 bases between. Germline V gene lookup returns CDR1 LNHDA and CDR2 SQIVND (reference sequence). The CDR3 has 15 amino acids. CDR3 amino acids: CASSTGGRSNQPQHF. The DNA of the CDR3 is TGTGCCAGTAGTACCGGGGGGCGCAGCAATCAGCCCCAGCATTTT.

CDR3 sequence reads: CASSQFTGSPDTQYF. The CDR3 DNA sequence: TGTGCCAGCAGCCAATTTACCGGTTCACCAGATACGCAGTATTTT. The chain links TRBV16 to TRBJ2-3, with D unresolved. V was shortened by 1 base and J by 4 bases, with 12 bases between the two germline ends. The germline CDR1 and CDR2 sequences are KGHSY and FQNENV. CDR3 length equals 15 residues.

This clone occurred a few times. The CDR3 spells CASSIQGAYNSPLHF. The CDR3 DNA reads TGTGCCAGCAGCATACAGGGGGCCTATAATTCACCCCTCCACTTT. V gene TRBV5-4 combines with J gene TRBJ1-6; 8 bases match TRBD1. Germline lookup yields CDR1 SGHNT and CDR2 YYREEE (reference sequence). Trimming took 4 bases from V and 2 from J; bases not matched to a gene: 2. This CDR3 comprises 15 residues.

The chain links TRBV5-1 to TRBJ2-1; 7 nucleotides agree with TRBD2. Per germline, CDR1 SGHRS and CDR2 YFSETQ. CDR3 length equals 18 residues. V lost 0 bases to trimming and J lost 0 bases; unmatched junction nucleotides: 9. This chain's CDR3 is CASSLGGPSGVSYNEQFF. Written as DNA, the CDR3 is TGCGCCAGCAGCTTGGGGGGTCCTAGCGGCGTCTCCTACAATGAGCAGTTCTTC.

The DNA of the CDR3 is TGTGCCAGCAGCCCCTTCGCGGGGGCCAGGGTCGATTCACCCCTCCACTTT. It yields the protein CASSPFAGARVDSPLHF. This chain uses TRBV9 with TRBJ1-6; a weak D match, TRBD1 (6 bases). V was shortened by 4 bases and J by 8 bases, with 22 bases between the two germline ends. Per germline, CDR1 SGDLS and CDR2 YYNGEE. This CDR3 is built from 17 residues.

The CDR3, as DNA: TGTGCCAGCGGACTAGCGGGCTCCTACAATGAGCAGTTCTTC. Encoded protein: CASGLAGSYNEQFF. This chain connects TRBV7-2 to TRBJ2-1; 11 nucleotides agree with TRBD2. The length of the CDR3 is 14 residues. V trimming: 8 bases; J trimming: 0 bases; junction bases outside the gene matches: 0. CDR1 is SGHTA, CDR2 FQGNSA, per germline. Full variable domain (missing parts from reference TRBV7-2 and TRBJ2-1): GAGVSQSPSNKVTEKGKDVELRCDPISGHTALYWYRQSLGQGLEFLIYFQGNSAPDKSGLPSDRFSAERTGGSVSTLTIQRTQQEDSAVYLCASGLAGSYNEQFFGPGTRLTVL.

The chain is built from TRBV27 and TRBJ2-6; 7 bases agree with TRBD1. V lost 5 bases, J lost 1 base, and 11 bases stayed unmatched. From germline, CDR1 is MNHEY and CDR2 SMNVEV (reference sequence). This CDR3 has 18 amino acids. The DNA for the CDR3 is TGTGCCAGCAGTCCGCTCGGACAGGTTTATTCTGGGGCCAACGTCCTGACTTTC. Residues: CASSPLGQVYSGANVLTF.

V and J are TRBV28 and TRBJ1-1, with D possibly matching TRBD1 (5 bases). This CDR3 is built from 11 residues. Trimming removed 8 bases from V and 2 bases from J, with 6 bases in between. Germline CDR1 and CDR2: MDHEN and SYDVKM. CDR3 sequence: CASQGNTEAFF. As DNA, the CDR3 is TGTGCCAGCCAGGGAAACACTGAAGCTTTCTTT.

This chain uses TRBV7-3 with TRBJ2-5, with TRBD1 matching over 7 bases. The CDR3 is 16 amino acids. Germline CDR1 and CDR2: SGHTA and FQGTGA. With 2 bases clipped from V and 9 bases from J, the junction kept 15 bases outside the gene matches. Written as DNA, the CDR3 is TGTGCCAGCAGCTTAGGGCCGGGACAGCTGATGGGGGCCCAGTACTTC. This sequence encodes CASSLGPGQLMGAQYF.

This sequence joins TRBV30 and TRBJ1-1; a possible D gene is TRBD1 (5 bases). Trimming pared 0 bases from V and 4 bases from J, leaving 15 bases between. Germline V gene sequence: CDR1 GTSNPN, CDR2 SVGIG (reference sequence). This CDR3 region has 15 residues. CDR3 bases: TGTGCCTGGAGTGTACTGGGGGGAAGGGGCACTGAAGCTTTCTTT. It yields the protein CAWSVLGGRGTEAFF.

The chain recombines TRBV7-2 with TRBJ2-5; 8 bases are shared with TRBD1. V was pared by 1 base and J by 3 bases, with 4 bases of the junction left unmatched. The CDR3 contains 15 residues. CDR1 and CDR2 (germline): SGHTA, FQGNSA. This CDR3 reads CASSLVRTGKETQYF. CDR3 bases: TGTGCCAGCAGCTTAGTTCGGACAGGGAAAGAGACCCAGTACTTC.

The chain recombines TRBV6-5 with TRBJ1-1, with 8 bases lining up with TRBD1. The V gene end was trimmed by 6 bases and the J gene end by 4 bases; junction bases not matched to a gene: 7. The CDR3 is made up of 14 amino acids. Germline CDR1 is MNHEY and CDR2 is SVGAGI. CDR3 in DNA: TGTGCCAGCAGGGACAGGGCAGTATCCACTGAAGCTTTCTTT. Translating gives CASRDRAVSTEAFF.